This T cell receptor beta chain is drawn from a study of T cells in Graves' hyperthyroidism and ophthalmopathy. Study conclusions and caveats: Researchers report that a 13 V-J model separated ophthalmopathy from stable hyperthyroidism.

The germline CDR1 and CDR2 sequences are SGHTA and FQGNSA. The CDR3 extends over 13 amino acids. Trimming cost V 5 bases and J 7 bases, with 12 bases left between them. This clonotype was counted at least ten times. The antigen is unknown. It was RNA transcripts that yielded the amplified TCR beta CDR3 regions. HTBI primers were employed in a first-round RT-PCR of the TCR CDR3. Each CDR3 protein is one row after TCRdb ran MiXCR on the multiplex PCR reads. The table lists hundreds of thousands of distinct CDR3 sequences, around 17% of them singletons. Criteria for exclusion of patients were uncontrolled infection, other autoimmune disease, pregnancy or lactation. Diagnosis rested on symptoms, serum thyroxine and TRAb, thyroid ultrasound, and orbital computed tomography.

This clonotype was sampled from a woman aged 18 to 35 with Graves' hyperthyroidism. The chain carries TRBV7-2 and TRBJ1-5, with a weak D call TRBD1 (5 bases). Sequencing used blood. The CDR3 bases are TGTGCCAGCAGCCGGGAAAGGGGACAGCCCCAGCATTTT. Its translation: CASSRERGQPQHF. The full variable domain, rest sourced from reference TRBV7-2 and TRBJ1-5, is GAGVSQSPSNKVTEKGKDVELRCDPISGHTALYWYRQSLGQGLEFLIYFQGNSAPDKSGLPSDRFSAERTGGSVSTLTIQRTQQEDSAVYLCASSRERGQPQHFGDGTRLSIL.